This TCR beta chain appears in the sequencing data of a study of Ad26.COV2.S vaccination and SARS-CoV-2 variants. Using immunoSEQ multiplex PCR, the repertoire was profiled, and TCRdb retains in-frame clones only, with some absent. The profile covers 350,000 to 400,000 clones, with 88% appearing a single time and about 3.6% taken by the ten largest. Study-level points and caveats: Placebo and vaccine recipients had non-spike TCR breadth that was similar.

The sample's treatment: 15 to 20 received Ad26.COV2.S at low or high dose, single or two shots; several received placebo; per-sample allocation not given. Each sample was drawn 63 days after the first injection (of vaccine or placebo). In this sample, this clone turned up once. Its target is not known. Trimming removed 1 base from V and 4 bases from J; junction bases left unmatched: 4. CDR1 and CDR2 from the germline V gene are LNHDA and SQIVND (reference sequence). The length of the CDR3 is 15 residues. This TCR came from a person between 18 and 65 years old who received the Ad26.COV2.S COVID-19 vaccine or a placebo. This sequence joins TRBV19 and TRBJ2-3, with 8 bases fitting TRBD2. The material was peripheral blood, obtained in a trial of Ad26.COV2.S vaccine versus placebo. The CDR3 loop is CASSIAGGLADTQYF. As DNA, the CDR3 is TGTGCCAGTAGTATAGCGGGGGGGCTCGCAGATACGCAGTATTTT.